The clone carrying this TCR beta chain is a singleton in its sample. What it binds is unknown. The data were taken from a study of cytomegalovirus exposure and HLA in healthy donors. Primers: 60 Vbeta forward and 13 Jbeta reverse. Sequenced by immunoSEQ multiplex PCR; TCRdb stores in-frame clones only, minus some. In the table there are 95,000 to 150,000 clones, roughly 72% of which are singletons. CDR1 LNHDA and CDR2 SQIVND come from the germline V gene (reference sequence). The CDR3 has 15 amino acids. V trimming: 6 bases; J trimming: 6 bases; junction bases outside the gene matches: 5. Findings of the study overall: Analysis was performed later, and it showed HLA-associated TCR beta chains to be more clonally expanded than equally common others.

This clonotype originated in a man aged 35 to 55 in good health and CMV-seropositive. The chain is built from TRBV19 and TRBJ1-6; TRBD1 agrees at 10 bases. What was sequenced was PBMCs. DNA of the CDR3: TGTGCCAGTAGCAGGTGGGACAGGGGTAATTCACCCCTCCACTTT. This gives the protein CASSRWDRGNSPLHF. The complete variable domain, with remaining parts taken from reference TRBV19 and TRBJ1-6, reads DGGITQSPKYLFRKEGQNVTLSCEQNLNHDAMYWYRQDPGQGLRLIYYSQIVNDFQKGDIAEGYSVSREKKESFPLTVTSAQKNPTAFYLCASSRWDRGNSPLHFGNGTRLTVT.